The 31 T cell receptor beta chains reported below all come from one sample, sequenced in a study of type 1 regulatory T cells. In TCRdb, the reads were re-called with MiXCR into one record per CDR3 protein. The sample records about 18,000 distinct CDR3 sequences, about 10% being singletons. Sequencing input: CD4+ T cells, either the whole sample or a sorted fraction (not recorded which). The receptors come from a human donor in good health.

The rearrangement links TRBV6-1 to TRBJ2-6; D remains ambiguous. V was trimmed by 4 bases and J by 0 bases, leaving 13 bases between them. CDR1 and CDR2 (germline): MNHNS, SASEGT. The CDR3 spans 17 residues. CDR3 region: CASSAFSPGSGANVLTF. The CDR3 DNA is TGTGCCAGCAGTGCATTCTCTCCTGGCTCTGGGGCCAACGTCCTGACTTTC.

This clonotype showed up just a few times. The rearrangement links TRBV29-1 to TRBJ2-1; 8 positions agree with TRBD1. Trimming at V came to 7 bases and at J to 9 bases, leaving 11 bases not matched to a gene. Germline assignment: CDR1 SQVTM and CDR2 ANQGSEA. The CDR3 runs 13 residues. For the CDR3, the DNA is TGCAGCGCTAGCGACCGACAGGGGAGTGAGCAGTTCTTC. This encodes CSASDRQGSEQFF.

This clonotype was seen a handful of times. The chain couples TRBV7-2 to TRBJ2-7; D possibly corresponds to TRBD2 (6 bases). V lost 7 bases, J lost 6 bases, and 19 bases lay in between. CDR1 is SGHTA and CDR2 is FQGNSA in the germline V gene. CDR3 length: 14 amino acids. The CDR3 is CASTPSDRRGEQYF. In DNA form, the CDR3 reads TGTGCCAGCACGCCGTCCGACCGGCGGGGCGAGCAGTACTTC.

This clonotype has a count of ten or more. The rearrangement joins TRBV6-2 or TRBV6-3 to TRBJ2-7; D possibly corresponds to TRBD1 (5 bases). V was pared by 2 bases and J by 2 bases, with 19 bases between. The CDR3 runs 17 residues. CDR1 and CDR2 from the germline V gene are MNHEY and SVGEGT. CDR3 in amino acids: CASSYDLSRTRTYEQYF. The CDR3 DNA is TGTGCCAGCAGTTACGACCTGAGCAGGACAAGGACCTACGAGCAGTACTTC.

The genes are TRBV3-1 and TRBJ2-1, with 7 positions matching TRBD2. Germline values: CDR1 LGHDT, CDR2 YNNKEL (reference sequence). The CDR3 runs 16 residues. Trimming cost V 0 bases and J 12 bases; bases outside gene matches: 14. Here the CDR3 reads CASSQDRLAAWGRQFF. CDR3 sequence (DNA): TGTGCCAGCAGCCAAGATAGGCTAGCGGCCTGGGGGAGGCAGTTCTTC.

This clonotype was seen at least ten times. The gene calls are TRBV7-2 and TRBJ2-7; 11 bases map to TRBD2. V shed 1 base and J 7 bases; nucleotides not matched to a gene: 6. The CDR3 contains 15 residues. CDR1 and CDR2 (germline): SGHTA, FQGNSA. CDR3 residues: CASSLDSSGRREQYF. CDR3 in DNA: TGTGCCAGCAGCTTAGATTCTAGCGGGAGGAGGGAGCAGTACTTC.

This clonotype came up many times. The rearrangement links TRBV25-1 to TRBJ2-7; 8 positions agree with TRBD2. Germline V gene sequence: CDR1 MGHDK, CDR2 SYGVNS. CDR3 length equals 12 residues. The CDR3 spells CAPNGRAWEQYF. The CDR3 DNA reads TGTGCTCCCAACGGGAGGGCCTGGGAGCAGTACTTC.

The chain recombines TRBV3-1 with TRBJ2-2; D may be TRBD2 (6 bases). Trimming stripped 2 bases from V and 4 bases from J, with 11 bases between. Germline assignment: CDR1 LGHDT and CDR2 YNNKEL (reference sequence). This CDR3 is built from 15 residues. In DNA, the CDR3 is TGTGCCAGCAGCCAACCGGGACTCTTCACCGGGGAGCTGTTTTTT. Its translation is CASSQPGLFTGELFF.

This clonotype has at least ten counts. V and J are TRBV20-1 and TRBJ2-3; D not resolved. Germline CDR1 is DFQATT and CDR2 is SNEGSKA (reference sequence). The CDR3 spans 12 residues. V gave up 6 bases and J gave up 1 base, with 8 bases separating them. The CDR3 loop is CSATDGTDTQYF. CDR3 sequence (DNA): TGCAGTGCAACAGACGGCACAGATACGCAGTATTTT.

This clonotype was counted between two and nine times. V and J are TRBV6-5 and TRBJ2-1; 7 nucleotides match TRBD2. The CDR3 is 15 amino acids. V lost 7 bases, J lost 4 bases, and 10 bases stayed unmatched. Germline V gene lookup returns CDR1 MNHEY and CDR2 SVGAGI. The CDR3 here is CASKEASGRYNEQFF. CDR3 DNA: TGTGCCAGCAAGGAGGCTAGCGGAAGATACAATGAGCAGTTCTTC.

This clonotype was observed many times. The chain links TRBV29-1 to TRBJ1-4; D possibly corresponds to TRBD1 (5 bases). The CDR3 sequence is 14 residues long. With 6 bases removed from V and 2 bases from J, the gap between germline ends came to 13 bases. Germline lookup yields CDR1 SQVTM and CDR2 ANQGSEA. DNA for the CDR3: TGCAGCGTGCAGGGTTATGCGACTAATGAAAAACTGTTTTTT. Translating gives CSVQGYATNEKLFF.

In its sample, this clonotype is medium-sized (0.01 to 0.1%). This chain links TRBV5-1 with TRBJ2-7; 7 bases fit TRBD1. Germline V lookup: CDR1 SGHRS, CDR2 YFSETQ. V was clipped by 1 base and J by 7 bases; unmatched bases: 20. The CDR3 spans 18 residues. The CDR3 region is CASSLSPLGPTGSGEQYF. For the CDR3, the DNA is TGCGCCAGCAGCTTGTCCCCCTTGGGCCCGACAGGGAGTGGAGAGCAGTACTTC.

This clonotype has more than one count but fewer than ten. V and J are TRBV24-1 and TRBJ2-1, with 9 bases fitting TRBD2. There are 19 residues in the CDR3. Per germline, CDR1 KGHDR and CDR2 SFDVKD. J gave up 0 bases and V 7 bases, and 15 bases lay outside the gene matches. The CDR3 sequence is CATSTSVTSGRSSYNEQFF. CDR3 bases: TGTGCCACCAGCACGTCGGTTACTAGCGGGCGAAGCTCCTACAATGAGCAGTTCTTC.

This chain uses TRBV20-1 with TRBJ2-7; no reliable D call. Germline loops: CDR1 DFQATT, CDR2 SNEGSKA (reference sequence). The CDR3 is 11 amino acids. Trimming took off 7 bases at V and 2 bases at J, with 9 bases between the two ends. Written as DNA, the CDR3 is TGCAGTGGGTTGACCGCCTACGAGCAGTACTTC. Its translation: CSGLTAYEQYF.

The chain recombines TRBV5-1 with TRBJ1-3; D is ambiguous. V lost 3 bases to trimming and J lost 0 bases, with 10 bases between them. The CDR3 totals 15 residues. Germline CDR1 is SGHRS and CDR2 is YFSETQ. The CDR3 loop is CASSSDGASGNTIYF. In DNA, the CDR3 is TGCGCCAGCAGCTCGGACGGAGCCTCTGGAAACACCATATATTTT.

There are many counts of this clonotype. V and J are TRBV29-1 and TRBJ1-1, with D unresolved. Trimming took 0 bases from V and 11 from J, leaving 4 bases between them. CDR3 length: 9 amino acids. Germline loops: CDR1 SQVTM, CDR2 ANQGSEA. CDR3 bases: TGCAGCGTTGAAGAGGGGGCTTTCTTT. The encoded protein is CSVEEGAFF.

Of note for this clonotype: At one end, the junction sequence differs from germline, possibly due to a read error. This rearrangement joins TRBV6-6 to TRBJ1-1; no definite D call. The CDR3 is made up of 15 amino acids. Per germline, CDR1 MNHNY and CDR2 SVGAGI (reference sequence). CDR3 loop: CAGSYSNWVDTEAFF. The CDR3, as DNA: TGTGCCGGCAGTTACTCGAATTGGGTGGACACTGAAGCTTTCTTT.

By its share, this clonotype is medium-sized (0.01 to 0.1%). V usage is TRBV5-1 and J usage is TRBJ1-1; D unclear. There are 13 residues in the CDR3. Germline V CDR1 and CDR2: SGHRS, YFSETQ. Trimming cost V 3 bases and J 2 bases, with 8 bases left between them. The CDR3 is CASSSRPNTEAFF. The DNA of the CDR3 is TGCGCCAGCAGCTCTAGACCCAACACTGAAGCTTTCTTT.

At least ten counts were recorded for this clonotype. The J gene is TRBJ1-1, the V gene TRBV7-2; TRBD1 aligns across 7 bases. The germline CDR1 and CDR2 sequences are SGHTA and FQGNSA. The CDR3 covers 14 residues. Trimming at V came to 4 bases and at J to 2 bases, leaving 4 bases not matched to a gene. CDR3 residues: CASSSDRANTEAFF. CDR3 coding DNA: TGTGCCAGCAGCTCCGACAGGGCTAACACTGAAGCTTTCTTT.

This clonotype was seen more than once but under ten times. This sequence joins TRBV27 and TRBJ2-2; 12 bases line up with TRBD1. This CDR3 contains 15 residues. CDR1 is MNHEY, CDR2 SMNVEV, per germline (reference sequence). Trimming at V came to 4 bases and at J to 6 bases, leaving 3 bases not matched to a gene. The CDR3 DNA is TGTGCCAGCAGTTGGGGACAGGGGGCGCCCGGGGAGCTGTTTTTT. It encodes CASSWGQGAPGELFF.

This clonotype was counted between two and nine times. The chain's CDR3 is CASQPGLAGVGEQFF. The CDR3 nucleotides are TGTGCCAGCCAACCGGGACTAGCGGGCGTTGGGGAGCAGTTCTTC. The chain couples TRBV9 to TRBJ2-1; 12 bases fit TRBD2. Germline-derived CDR1 and CDR2 are SGDLS and YYNGEE. This CDR3 contains 15 residues. The junction had 12 bases not matched to a gene; V was cut back by 7 bases and J by 10 bases. The variable domain in full, with the rest retrieved from reference TRBV9 and TRBJ2-1, is DSGVTQTPKHLITATGQRVTLRCSPRSGDLSVYWYQQSLDQGLQFLIQYYNGEERAKGNILERFSAQQFPDLHSELNLSSLELGDSALYFCASQPGLAGVGEQFFGPGTRLTVL.

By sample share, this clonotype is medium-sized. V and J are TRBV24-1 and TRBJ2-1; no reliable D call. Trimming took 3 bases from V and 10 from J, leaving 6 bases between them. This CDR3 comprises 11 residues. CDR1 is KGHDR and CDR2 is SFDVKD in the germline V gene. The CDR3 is CATSDMREQFF. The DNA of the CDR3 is TGTGCCACCAGTGATATGAGGGAGCAGTTCTTC.

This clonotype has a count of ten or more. The CDR3 sequence: CSAQVVGGNSPLHF. As DNA, the CDR3 is TGCAGTGCACAAGTGGTTGGTGGGAATTCACCCCTCCACTTT. The V and J genes are TRBV20-1 and TRBJ1-6; D not certain. V dropped 6 bases and J dropped 7 bases, with 16 bases sitting between them. The V gene's germline CDR1 is DFQATT and CDR2 SNEGSKA (reference sequence). The CDR3 is 14 residues long.

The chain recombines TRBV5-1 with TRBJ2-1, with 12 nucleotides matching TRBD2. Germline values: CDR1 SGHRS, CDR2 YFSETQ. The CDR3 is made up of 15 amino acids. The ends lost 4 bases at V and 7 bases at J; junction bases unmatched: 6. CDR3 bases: TGCGCCAGCAGCCGGTCTAGCGGGAGGGGTAATGAGCAGTTCTTC. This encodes CASSRSSGRGNEQFF.

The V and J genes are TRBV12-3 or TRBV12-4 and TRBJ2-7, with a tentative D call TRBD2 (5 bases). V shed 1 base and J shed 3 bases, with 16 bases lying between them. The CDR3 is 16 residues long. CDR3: CASSLVVKGSVYEQYF. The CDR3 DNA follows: TGTGCCAGCAGTTTAGTTGTGAAAGGGAGTGTCTACGAGCAGTACTTC.

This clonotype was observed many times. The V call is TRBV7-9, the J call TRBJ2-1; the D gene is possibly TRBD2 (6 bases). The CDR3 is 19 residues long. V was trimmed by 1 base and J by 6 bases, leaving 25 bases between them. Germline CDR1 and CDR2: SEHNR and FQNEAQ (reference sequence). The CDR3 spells CASSLGLEDWRASANEQFF. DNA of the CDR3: TGTGCCAGCAGCTTAGGCTTAGAGGATTGGAGGGCTTCCGCCAATGAGCAGTTCTTC.

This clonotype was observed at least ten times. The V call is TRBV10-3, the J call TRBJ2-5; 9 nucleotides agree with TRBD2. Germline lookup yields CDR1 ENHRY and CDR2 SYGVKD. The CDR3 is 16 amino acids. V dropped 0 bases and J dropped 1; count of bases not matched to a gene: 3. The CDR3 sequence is CAISESPAGGQETQYF. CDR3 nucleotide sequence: TGTGCCATCAGTGAGTCGCCAGCGGGAGGCCAAGAGACCCAGTACTTC.

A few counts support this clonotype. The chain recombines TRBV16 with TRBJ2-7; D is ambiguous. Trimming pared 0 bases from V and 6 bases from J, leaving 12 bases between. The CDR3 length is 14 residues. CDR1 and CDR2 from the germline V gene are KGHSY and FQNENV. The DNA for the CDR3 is TGTGCCAGCAGCCAATCTGTCATAACGGGCGAGCAGTACTTC. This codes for CASSQSVITGEQYF.

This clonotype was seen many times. CDR3 coding DNA: TGTGCCAGCAGCGTAGCCTCGGGAAGCGGTGGCTACACCTTC. This translates into CASSVASGSGGYTF. The chain is built from TRBV9 and TRBJ1-2; D not resolved. The germline V and J ends were trimmed by 0 bases and 7 bases, with 13 bases remaining between them. The CDR3 totals 14 residues. Germline values: CDR1 SGDLS, CDR2 YYNGEE.

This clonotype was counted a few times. In DNA, the CDR3 is TGTGCCAGCAGCCAGGACTACAGTGAAACAGGCAATCAGCCCCAGCATTTT. It yields the protein CASSQDYSETGNQPQHF. V is TRBV3-1 and J is TRBJ1-5; D remains ambiguous. Germline values: CDR1 LGHDT, CDR2 YNNKEL (reference sequence). The CDR3 runs 17 residues. The germline V and J ends were trimmed by 3 bases and 2 bases, with 17 bases remaining between them.

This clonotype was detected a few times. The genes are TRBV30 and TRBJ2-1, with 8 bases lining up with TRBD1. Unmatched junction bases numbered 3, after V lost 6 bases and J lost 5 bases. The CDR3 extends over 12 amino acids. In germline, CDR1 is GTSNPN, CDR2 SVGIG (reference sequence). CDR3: CACGQGDNEQFF. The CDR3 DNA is TGTGCCTGTGGACAGGGAGACAATGAGCAGTTCTTC.